These 11 T cell receptor beta chains came from one sample sequenced in a study of T cells in Graves' hyperthyroidism and ophthalmopathy. Amplification targeted TCR beta CDR3 regions from RNA transcripts. The HTBI primer set drove a first-round RT-PCR of the TCR CDR3. From the multiplex PCR reads, TCRdb called clonotypes with MiXCR, one entry per CDR3 protein. The data hold roughly 750,000 distinct CDR3 sequences, with over 15% observed a single time. Specimen: blood. Receptors originate from a man aged 18 to 30 with Graves' hyperthyroidism.

In this sample, this clonotype turned up many times. This rearrangement joins TRBV20-1 to TRBJ2-7; D gene unclear. V was pared by 0 bases and J by 3 bases, with 9 bases between. The CDR3 runs 13 residues. Germline lookup yields CDR1 DFQATT and CDR2 SNEGSKA (reference sequence). This CDR3 is CSARDGRLYEQYF. DNA for the CDR3: TGCAGTGCTAGAGACGGCAGGCTCTACGAGCAGTACTTC.

In the case of this clonotype: An end of the junction does not agree with germline; a read error may underlie this. The gene calls are TRBV11-2 and TRBJ1-4; the D gene is possibly TRBD1 (5 bases). The germline V gene encodes CDR1 SGHAT and CDR2 FQNNGV. This CDR3 contains 15 residues. The CDR3 coding sequence is TGTGCCAGCAGCTTCTTAAAGGGACTAAATGAAAAACCGTTTTTT. This encodes CASSFLKGLNEKPFF.

V usage is TRBV9 and J usage is TRBJ2-2; TRBD2 might be the D (6 bases). CDR1 SGDLS and CDR2 YYNGEE come from the germline V gene. This CDR3 has 15 residues. V shed 1 base and J shed 4 bases, with 11 bases lying between them. The CDR3, as DNA: TGTGCCAGCAGCGTATCGGGCGGGGTCACCGGGGAGCTGTTTTTT. Amino acid sequence: CASSVSGGVTGELFF.

The chain uses TRBV2 and TRBJ2-3; 8 nucleotides line up with TRBD1. Per the germline V gene, CDR1 is SNHLY and CDR2 is FYNNEI. This CDR3 region has 17 residues. After removal of 4 bases from V and 2 bases from J, the junction contained 11 bases not matched to a gene. The CDR3 here is CASSVFGGQGATDTQYF. CDR3 nucleotides: TGTGCCAGCAGTGTCTTTGGGGGGCAGGGGGCCACAGATACGCAGTATTTT. Supplemented by reference TRBV2 and TRBJ2-3, the full variable domain reads EPEVTQTPSHQVTQMGQEVILRCVPISNHLYFYWYRQILGQKVEFLVSFYNNEISEKSEIFDDQFSVERPDGSNFTLKIRSTKLEDSAMYFCASSVFGGQGATDTQYFGPGTRLTVL.

This clonotype showed up many times. This sequence joins TRBV2 and TRBJ1-1; tentative D call: TRBD1 (5 bases). There are 12 residues in the CDR3. The germline V and J ends were trimmed by 4 bases and 11 bases, with 14 bases remaining between them. Germline V lookup: CDR1 SNHLY, CDR2 FYNNEI. The CDR3 DNA reads TGTGCCAGCAGTGGGGGGACCCTTGCGGCTTTCTTT. Protein: CASSGGTLAAFF.

The V call is TRBV18, the J call TRBJ1-3, with D possibly matching TRBD1 (5 bases). V was pared by 0 bases and J by 2 bases, with 11 bases between. The CDR3 contains 16 residues. The germline V gene encodes CDR1 KGHSH and CDR2 LQKENI. The CDR3 DNA reads as TGTGCCAGCTCACCACCGGGGAGGGGAACTGGAAACACCATATATTTT. Residues: CASSPPGRGTGNTIYF.

This clonotype was found a few times. The chain links TRBV6-1 to TRBJ2-1, with 7 bases identical to TRBD2. Germline V lookup: CDR1 MNHNS, CDR2 SASEGT. V shed 3 bases and J 2 bases; nucleotides not matched to a gene: 7. CDR3 length: 16 amino acids. CDR3 sequence: CASSDRRAGAYNEQFF. The CDR3 nucleotides are TGTGCCAGCAGTGACCGAAGGGCGGGAGCCTACAATGAGCAGTTCTTC.

The rearrangement links TRBV7-2 to TRBJ2-7, with 10 positions matching TRBD2. V shed 3 bases, J shed 3 bases, and the junction held 5 bases outside the gene matches. Per the germline V gene, CDR1 is SGHTA and CDR2 is FQGNSA. This CDR3 has 15 residues. The DNA for the CDR3 is TGTGCCAGCAGCTTTACTAGCGGGACGTGCTACGAGCAGTACTTC. Translated: CASSFTSGTCYEQYF.

This clonotype was recorded a few times. In nucleotides, the CDR3 is TGTGCCAGCAGAGGGGGTGGGACAGGGCTTATAGCGGAGACCCAGTACTTC. Translation: CASRGGGTGLIAETQYF. V gene TRBV6-2 or TRBV6-3 combines with J gene TRBJ2-5; 9 bases match TRBD1. In germline, CDR1 is MNHEY, CDR2 SVGEGT. This CDR3 region has 17 residues. Losses at the gene ends were 6 bases for V and 5 bases for J; bases not matched to a gene: 16.

The chain joins TRBV27 to TRBJ2-7, with 12 nucleotides matching TRBD2. This CDR3 region has 16 residues. Germline V gene data show CDR1 as MNHEY and CDR2 as SMNVEV (reference sequence). The V segment lost 3 bases and the J segment 7 bases; nucleotides outside the gene matches: 10. The CDR3 loop is CASSFTLAGGPGEQYF. The CDR3 DNA sequence: TGTGCCAGCAGTTTCACCCTAGCGGGAGGGCCGGGGGAGCAGTACTTC.

The table lists this clonotype with a few counts. The chain is built from TRBV11-3 and TRBJ1-4; D uncertain. This CDR3 is built from 14 residues. CDR1 SGHNT and CDR2 YENEEA come from the germline V gene. V was clipped by 0 bases and J by 7 bases, with 9 bases between them. The CDR3 loop reads CASSLDPGSEKLFF. CDR3 coding DNA: TGTGCCAGCAGCTTAGATCCGGGATCTGAAAAACTGTTTTTT.